This entry is about one TCR beta chain. This clonotype was recorded at least ten times. Its antigen target is currently unknown. Per-base qualities were not stored, and no clone one base away is much larger. This sample stems from a study of T cells in Graves' hyperthyroidism and ophthalmopathy (dated by TCRdb to about 2019). Study-wide context: Peripheral blood samples were taken at initial diagnosis, before any treatment was given. Prospective prediction of ophthalmopathy was tested in an independent validation cohort consisting of about 20 hyperthyroidism patients and approximately 16 patients who later progressed to ophthalmopathy. Following sampling, methimazole starting at 30 mg daily was given to hyperthyroidism patients, and high-dose intravenous methylprednisolone was given to ophthalmopathy patients. TCR V-J signatures able to tell the groups apart were searched for in a discovery cohort of some 100 patients, of whom more than 40 had Graves' ophthalmopathy and roughly 57 had stable Graves' hyperthyroidism. In more than 5 Graves' hyperthyroidism patients, the study also compared T-cell repertoires from thyroid tissue with T-cell repertoires from blood. For training and testing, the 95 to 100 patients in the discovery cohort were randomly divided in a 7:3 ratio. The paper describes TCR Vbeta CDR3 sequencing of 140 or so peripheral blood samples, made up of 40 to 45 ophthalmopathy patients, approximately 73 hyperthyroidism patients and roughly 17 progressor patients. What the study reported, not specific to this receptor: In validation, progression to ophthalmopathy was predicted by the model with roughly 71% sensitivity and just over 72% specificity, a median of approximately 6.5 months before onset. Sample size was not statistically predetermined, and blinding of investigators to group allocation was not performed. Most expanded thyroid clonotypes (frequency above 0.001) were also detected in blood, suggesting blood repertoires may reflect thyroid immune responses. Ophthalmopathy was separated from stable hyperthyroidism by a 13 V-J signature model, with approximately 90% sensitivity and approximately 84% specificity obtained in cross-validation and 80%/75% obtained in testing.

The TCR beta CDR3 regions were amplified from the RNA transcripts. The first round of RT-PCR for the TCR CDR3 was performed with the HTBI primer set and the Qiagen OneStep RT-PCR kit. A second multiplex PCR round built the libraries, followed by size selection and purification. Libraries were sequenced paired-end with 100 bp reads on an Illumina HiSeq2000. In the authors' own workflow: SOAPnuke was used to process the raw data, with reads discarded if the reads contained adapters or uncalled bases, had a mean Phred below 15, or lacked an exact constant-primer or identifier match. High-quality paired reads were merged using COPE v1.2.5, and each unique nucleotide sequence was defined as a clonotype. Clonotypes were aligned to IMGT TRBV, TRBD and TRBJ reference segments using MiTCR v1.1. The analysis was restricted to V-J combinations with a frequency above 0.0001, which together covered 99.2% of the repertoires. A TCS score was defined as the ratio between F50 (clonal expansion) and ExV (chaos), using BLOSUM62-based TCRdist between CDR3 peptides within each V-J. Welch's t-statistics and random forest reduced fewer than 600 V-J features to about 12, which were used in a naive Bayes classifier (R e1071). TCRdb applied fastp at Q25 and MiXCR to the public reads, then kept only in-frame beta chains. One record per CDR3 amino acid sequence lists the most common genes and DNA. TCRdb, not the authors, supplied the V and J calls. Within this sample are 500,000 or so distinct CDR3 sequences, with roughly a sixth of them counted one time only. The ten largest clones represent 17% of the sample.

The CDR3 starts with the cysteine, ends with the phenylalanine, and has 13 residues. The kept DNA is CDR3 alone, 39 bases in frame from the first base. The junction carries 11 bases between V and J, which are trimmed by 4 bases and 8 bases respectively. Sequences SGHTA (CDR1) and FQGTGA (CDR2) are obtained from the germline V gene. Moderately to severely active disease, a Clinical Activity Score of at least 3, a NOSPECS grade of at least 4, and a duration under 3 months were present in ophthalmopathy patients. Any patient with an uncontrolled infection, another autoimmune disease, pregnancy or lactation was excluded. Clinical symptoms, serum thyroxine and TRAb, thyroid ultrasound, and orbital computed tomography formed the basis for the diagnoses. Ficoll-Paque density gradient centrifugation was used to isolate PBMCs from approximately 10 ml of fresh peripheral blood. Total RNA was extracted using Trizol reagent, and RNA quality was assessed on an Agilent 2100 Bioanalyzer.

The TCR was taken from a woman between 18 and 29 years old with Graves' ophthalmopathy. Recombination linked TRBV7-3 to TRBJ1-4; the D segment could be TRBD1, given 5 matching bases. Sequenced input: blood. CDR3 protein: CASSSVGGEKLFF. The nucleotides are TGTGCCAGCAGCTCCGTCGGGGGGGAAAAACTGTTTTTT.